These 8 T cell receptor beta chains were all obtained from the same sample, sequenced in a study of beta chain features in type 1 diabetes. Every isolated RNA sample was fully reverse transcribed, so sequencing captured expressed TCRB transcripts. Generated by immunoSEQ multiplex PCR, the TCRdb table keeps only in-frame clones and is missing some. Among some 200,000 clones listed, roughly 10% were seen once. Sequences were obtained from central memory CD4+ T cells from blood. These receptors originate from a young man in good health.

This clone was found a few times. CDR3 sequence (DNA): TGTGCCAGCAGCCCCAGGGGACAGGGCTACAATGAGCAGTTCTTC. Its protein is CASSPRGQGYNEQFF. The chain is built from TRBV9 and TRBJ2-1; TRBD1 agrees at 9 bases. With 4 bases clipped from V and 3 bases from J, the junction kept 5 bases outside the gene matches. Germline V gene data show CDR1 as SGDLS and CDR2 as YYNGEE. The length of the CDR3 is 15 residues.

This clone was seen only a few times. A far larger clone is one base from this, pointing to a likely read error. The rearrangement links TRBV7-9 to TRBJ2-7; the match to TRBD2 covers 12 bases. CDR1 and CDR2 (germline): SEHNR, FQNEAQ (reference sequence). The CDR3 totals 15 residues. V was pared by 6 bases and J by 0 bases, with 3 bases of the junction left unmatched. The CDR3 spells CASSSTSGSSYEQYF. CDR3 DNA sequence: TGTGCCAGCAGTTCGACTAGCGGGAGCTCCTACGAGCAGTACTTC.

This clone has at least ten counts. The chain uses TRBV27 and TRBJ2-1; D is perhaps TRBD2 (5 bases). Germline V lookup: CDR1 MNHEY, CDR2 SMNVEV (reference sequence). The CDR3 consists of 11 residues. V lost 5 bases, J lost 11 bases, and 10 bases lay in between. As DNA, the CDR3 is TGTGCCAGCAGTACGACTACTAAGCAGTTCTTC. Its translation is CASSTTTKQFF.

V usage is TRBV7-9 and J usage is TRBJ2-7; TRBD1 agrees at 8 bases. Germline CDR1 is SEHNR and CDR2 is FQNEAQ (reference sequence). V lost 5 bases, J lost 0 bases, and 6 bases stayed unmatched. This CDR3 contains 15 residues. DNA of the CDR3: TGTGCCAGCAGCAGGATGACAGGGGCCTCCTACGAGCAGTACTTC. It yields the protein CASSRMTGASYEQYF.

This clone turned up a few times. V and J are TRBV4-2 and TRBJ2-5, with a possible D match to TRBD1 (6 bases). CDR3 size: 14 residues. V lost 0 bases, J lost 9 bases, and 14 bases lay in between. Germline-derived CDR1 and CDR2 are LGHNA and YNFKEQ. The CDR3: CASSQEKQPGAQYF. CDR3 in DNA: TGTGCCAGCAGCCAAGAAAAGCAGCCAGGGGCCCAGTACTTC.

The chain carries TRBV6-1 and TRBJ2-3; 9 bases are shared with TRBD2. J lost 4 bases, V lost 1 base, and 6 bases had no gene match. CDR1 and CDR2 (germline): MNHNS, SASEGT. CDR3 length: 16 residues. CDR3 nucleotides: TGTGCCAGCAGTGAAGACAGCGGGAGGTTAGCAGATACGCAGTATTTT. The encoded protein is CASSEDSGRLADTQYF.

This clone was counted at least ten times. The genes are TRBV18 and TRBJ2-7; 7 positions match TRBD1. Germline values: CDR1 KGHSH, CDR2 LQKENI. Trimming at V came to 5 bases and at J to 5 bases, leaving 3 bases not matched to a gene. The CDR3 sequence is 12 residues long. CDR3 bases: TGTGCCAGCTCATATGACAGGGACGAGCAGTACTTC. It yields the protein CASSYDRDEQYF.

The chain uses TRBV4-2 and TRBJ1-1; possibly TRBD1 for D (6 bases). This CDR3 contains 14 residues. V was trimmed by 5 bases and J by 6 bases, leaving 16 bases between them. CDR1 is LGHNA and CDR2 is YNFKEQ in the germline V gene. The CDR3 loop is CASSIEQGEAEAFF. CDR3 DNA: TGTGCCAGCAGCATAGAACAGGGCGAGGCTGAAGCTTTCTTT.